These T cell receptor beta chains were read from a single sample in a study of blood T cell repertoires in COVID-19. Sequenced by immunoSEQ multiplex PCR; TCRdb stores in-frame clones only, minus some. The table lists about 130,000 clones, about 76% of them singletons. The sample taken for sequencing was peripheral blood. The receptors derive from a woman in her 70s with COVID-19, enrolled during active disease. Each CDR3 is given with its conserved first and last residue. D genes are given only for firm matches. Part of the rows lack a size; the others show once, few, many or a class for expanded clones.

length	D	V	size	J	CDR3	DNA
14	.	TRBV5-1	.	TRBJ1-6	CASRREGGNSPLHF	TGCGCCAGCCGACGTGAAGGGGGTAATTCACCCCTCCACTTT
12	.	TRBV19	once	TRBJ2-1	CASSILYNEQFF	TGTGCCAGTAGTATCCTCTACAATGAGCAGTTCTTC
14	TRBD1	TRBV19	.	TRBJ2-7	CASSSWDRTPEQYF	TGTGCCAGTAGTTCGTGGGACAGGACCCCCGAGCAGTACTTC
14	TRBD1	TRBV19	few	TRBJ2-7	CASSPTGGYGEQYF	TGTGCCAGTAGCCCTACAGGGGGCTATGGCGAGCAGTACTTC
14	.	TRBV4-1	few	TRBJ1-2	CASSGGGSNYGYTF	TGCGCCAGCAGCGGGGGGGGTAGTAACTATGGCTACACCTTC
15	TRBD2	TRBV3-1/TRBV3-2	.	TRBJ2-3	CASSQGLAETDTQYF	TGTGCCAGCAGCCAAGGACTAGCGGAAACAGATACGCAGTATTTT
16	.	TRBV3-1/TRBV3-2	many	TRBJ1-2	CASSQGGGGPAYGYTF	TGTGCCAGCAGCCAGGGCGGCGGAGGACCTGCCTATGGCTACACCTTC
16	TRBD1	TRBV5-4	few	TRBJ1-3	CASSPYRGLGGNTIYF	TGTGCCAGCAGCCCCTACAGGGGGCTGGGGGGAAACACCATATATTTT
12	.	TRBV19	.	TRBJ1-1	CASSIGVREAFF	TGTGCCAGTAGTATCGGGGTCCGAGAAGCTTTCTTT
16	.	TRBV4-1	.	TRBJ1-1	CASSQADGRSNTEAFF	TGCGCCAGCAGCCAAGCCGATGGCAGGTCTAACACTGAAGCTTTCTTT
17	TRBD1	TRBV4-2	.	TRBJ2-3	CASSQTQTGAGTDTQYF	TGTGCCAGCAGCCAAACCCAGACAGGGGCTGGCACAGATACGCAGTATTTT
18	.	TRBV30	.	TRBJ1-6	CAWSVLPLTVSYNSPLHF	TGTGCCTGGAGTGTACTGCCCTTGACAGTCTCCTATAATTCACCCCTCCACTTT
15	.	TRBV21-1	.	TRBJ1-1	CASRNSGPRVTEAFF	TGTGCCAGCCGTAACTCAGGTCCGAGGGTCACTGAAGCTTTCTTT
15	TRBD1	TRBV5-1	.	TRBJ2-7	CASSLTEQGAYEQYF	TGCGCCAGCAGCTTGACCGAACAGGGGGCGTACGAGCAGTACTTC
14	TRBD1	TRBV7-2	.	TRBJ2-7	CASSLDRGADEQYF	TGTGCCAGCAGCTTAGACAGGGGGGCGGACGAGCAGTACTTC
14	.	TRBV5-1	.	TRBJ1-6	CASSLGESNSPLHF	TGCGCCAGCAGCTTGGGGGAGTCTAATTCACCCCTCCACTTT
13	.	TRBV7-9	.	TRBJ1-1	CASSLSTRTEAFF	TGTGCCAGCAGCTTATCCACTAGGACCGAAGCTTTCTTT
12	.	TRBV5-4	.	TRBJ1-2	CASSLAARGYTF	TGTGCCAGCAGCTTGGCCGCGAGAGGCTACACCTTC
17	TRBD1	TRBV11-2	.	TRBJ1-4	CASTISGQGRWSEKLFF	TGTGCCAGCACCATCTCGGGACAGGGGAGGTGGAGTGAAAAACTGTTTTTT
13	.	TRBV5-1	.	TRBJ1-2	CASTPGEPYGYTF	TGCGCCAGCACCCCGGGGGAGCCTTATGGCTACACCTTC
14	.	TRBV30	few	TRBJ2-1	CAWGETGNYNEQFF	TGTGCCTGGGGGGAGACAGGAAACTACAATGAGCAGTTCTTC
14	.	TRBV2	.	TRBJ2-5	CASSAGAYQETQYF	TGTGCCAGCAGTGCTGGGGCGTACCAAGAGACCCAGTACTTC
14	.	TRBV21-1	.	TRBJ1-5	CASRGGAQSGPQHF	TGTGCCAGCAGGGGAGGGGCCCAGAGTGGGCCCCAGCATTTT
15	TRBD2	TRBV6-6	.	TRBJ2-3	CASRGGTSLADTQYF	TGTGCCAGCAGAGGCGGGACTAGTCTGGCAGATACGCAGTATTTT
14	.	TRBV6-2/TRBV6-3	.	TRBJ1-5	CASSTGQGNQPQHF	TGTGCCAGCAGTACAGGGCAGGGCAATCAGCCCCAGCATTTT
16	.	TRBV19	.	TRBJ2-7	CASSTTSRLQTYEQYF	TGTGCCAGTAGTACTACAAGCAGACTCCAGACCTACGAGCAGTACTTC
13	TRBD2	TRBV7-9	.	TRBJ2-3	CATGTSGGDTQYF	TGTGCCACCGGGACTAGCGGAGGGGATACGCAGTATTTT
17	TRBD1	TRBV27	few	TRBJ1-2	CASRSLRPGQGVNGYTF	TGTGCCAGCAGATCCCTCCGGCCGGGACAGGGTGTTAATGGCTACACCTTC
14	.	TRBV19	.	TRBJ1-1	CASIYSAGDTEAFF	TGTGCCAGTATCTATAGTGCGGGGGACACTGAAGCTTTCTTT
16	TRBD2	TRBV7-2	.	TRBJ2-3	CASSRRSTSGADTQYF	TGTGCCAGCAGCCGTCGATCGACTAGCGGGGCAGATACGCAGTATTTT
15	TRBD1	TRBV6-5	.	TRBJ1-1	CASSSPTGVPGEAFF	TGTGCCAGCAGTTCTCCCACAGGGGTCCCCGGAGAAGCTTTCTTT
15	.	TRBV9	.	TRBJ2-5	CASSVGPGRGETQYF	TGTGCCAGCAGCGTAGGTCCGGGTCGGGGGGAGACCCAGTACTTC
16	TRBD2	TRBV24-1	.	TRBJ2-1	CATSDPLATNRDEQFF	TGTGCCACCAGTGATCCACTAGCGACTAATCGCGATGAGCAGTTCTTC
16	TRBD1	TRBV28	.	TRBJ1-1	CASSLTVGQENTEAFF	TGTGCCAGCAGTTTGACCGTAGGACAGGAGAACACTGAAGCTTTCTTT
15	TRBD2	TRBV7-2	.	TRBJ2-5	CASSFNLAGLGTQYF	TGTGCCAGCAGCTTTAATCTAGCGGGACTCGGGACCCAGTACTTC
15	.	TRBV6-5	.	TRBJ1-1	CASHKRGHLNTEAFF	TGTGCCAGCCACAAAAGGGGACATTTGAACACTGAAGCTTTCTTT
13	.	TRBV5-4	.	TRBJ2-7	CASSLVGGYEQYF	TGTGCCAGCAGCTTGGTCGGGGGCTACGAGCAGTACTTC
14	.	TRBV7-3	.	TRBJ1-1	CASSLKGVNTEAFF	TGTGCCAGCAGCTTAAAAGGGGTTAACACTGAAGCTTTCTTT
14	TRBD1	TRBV4-2	few	TRBJ2-7	CASSQGQGTYEQYF	TGTGCCAGCAGCCAAGGACAGGGGACCTACGAGCAGTACTTC
15	.	TRBV18	.	TRBJ1-1	CASSPPGQAGSEAFF	TGTGCCAGCTCACCACCGGGCCAAGCGGGCAGTGAAGCTTTCTTT
10	.	TRBV2	.	TRBJ2-5	CASGRQTQYF	TGTGCCAGCGGGAGACAGACCCAGTACTTC
14	TRBD2	TRBV2	.	TRBJ2-1	CASSERGGDNEQFF	TGTGCCAGCAGTGAACGGGGGGGGGACAATGAGCAGTTCTTC
12	.	TRBV27	.	TRBJ1-5	CASSLFQGPQHF	TGTGCCAGCAGTTTATTCCAGGGGCCCCAGCATTTT
18	TRBD1	TRBV7-2	.	TRBJ1-2	CASSEADLTGANAYGYTF	TGTGCCAGCAGCGAAGCTGATTTGACAGGGGCCAATGCCTATGGCTACACCTTC
11	.	TRBV20-1	.	TRBJ2-7	CSAPVLYEQYF	TGCAGTGCCCCCGTCCTCTACGAGCAGTACTTC
15	.	TRBV5-1	.	TRBJ2-6	CASRGRGAGANVLTF	TGCGCCAGCCGTGGACGGGGGGCCGGGGCCAACGTCCTGACTTTC
15	TRBD2	TRBV3-1/TRBV3-2	.	TRBJ2-1	CASSSSGSSYNEQFF	TGTGCCAGCAGCTCAAGCGGGAGCTCCTACAATGAGCAGTTCTTC
14	TRBD1	TRBV5-1	.	TRBJ1-1	CASSGQGVITEAFF	TGCGCCAGCAGCGGACAGGGAGTAATTACTGAAGCTTTCTTT
15	.	TRBV28	.	TRBJ1-2	CASSRGGAGSYGYTF	TGTGCCAGCAGTCGAGGAGGTGCGGGGAGCTATGGCTACACCTTC
13	.	TRBV15	.	TRBJ2-3	CATRSGSTDTQYF	TGTGCCACCAGAAGCGGTTCCACAGATACGCAGTATTTT
13	.	TRBV12-3/TRBV12-4	.	TRBJ1-5	CASIQGNNQPQHF	TGTGCCAGCATTCAGGGGAACAATCAGCCCCAGCATTTT
12	TRBD1	TRBV12-3/TRBV12-4	.	TRBJ1-5	CASTAPGDSQHF	TGTGCCAGCACCGCGCCCGGGGACAGCCAGCATTTT
14	.	TRBV15	.	TRBJ1-4	CATSRARVNEKLFF	TGTGCCACCAGCAGAGCGAGAGTTAATGAAAAACTGTTTTTT